Listed here are 4 T cell receptor beta chains from one sample, sequenced in a study of T cells in women clearing cervical HPV infection. Repertoires were generated with immunoSEQ multiplex PCR, while TCRdb's copy carries only in-frame clones and drops some. The data include tens of thousands of clones; the top ten clones carry under 2%. The specimen sequenced was blood buffy coat. The receptors derive from a woman aged 18 to 75 with a cervical HPV16 infection that either progressed to CIN3+ or cleared (not recorded which).

As to this clone: The read gets to within 3 residues of the CDR3 end, and the germline J gene fills in the rest. This chain joins TRBV3-1 (or the pseudogene TRBV3-2) and TRBJ1-2; unclear D gene. This CDR3 is built from 13 residues. Per the germline V gene, CDR1 is LGHDT and CDR2 is YNNKEL (reference sequence). CDR3 protein: CASSQGRGSGYTF. The DNA read from the CDR3 is TGTGCCAGCAGCCAAGGTCGGGGTAGCGGC.

Remarks on this clone: The read finishes 3 residues shy of the CDR3 end, and the germline J gene is used to complete it. V and J are TRBV7-9 and TRBJ2-7; D not resolved. The V and J ends lost 6 bases and 2 bases respectively, with 17 bases between them. This CDR3 is built from 15 residues. Germline CDR1 and CDR2: SEHNR and FQNEAQ (reference sequence). Incomplete CDR3 DNA: TGTGCCAGCAGAAAAGAAGCCTCCTCCGCCTACGAG. Encoded protein: CASRKEASSAYE. In full, the CDR3 is CASRKEASSAYEQYF.

About this clone itself: Read data end 3 residues before the CDR3 end; the end is taken from the germline J gene. This sequence joins TRBV5-1 and TRBJ1-1, with TRBD1 identical over 12 bases. Germline V CDR1 and CDR2: SGHRS, YFSETQ. The length of the CDR3 is 16 residues. The V segment lost 4 bases and the J segment 5 bases; nucleotides outside the gene matches: 9. CDR3 region: CASSPRDRGLRTEAFF. The covered CDR3 bases are TGCGCCAGCAGCCCCCGGGACAGGGGGCTACGAACTGAA.

Remarks on this clone: The read comes to an end 3 residues before the CDR3 does, leaving the germline J gene to fill in the end. The V gene is TRBV5-4, the J gene TRBJ1-2, with TRBD1 matching over 9 bases. V shed 4 bases, J shed 6 bases, and the junction held 4 bases outside the gene matches. Germline loops: CDR1 SGHNT, CDR2 YYREEE (reference sequence). The CDR3 extends over 13 amino acids. CDR3 protein: CASSLDRGDGYTF. CDR3 DNA (partial): TGTGCCAGCAGCCTGGACAGGGGCGATGGC.